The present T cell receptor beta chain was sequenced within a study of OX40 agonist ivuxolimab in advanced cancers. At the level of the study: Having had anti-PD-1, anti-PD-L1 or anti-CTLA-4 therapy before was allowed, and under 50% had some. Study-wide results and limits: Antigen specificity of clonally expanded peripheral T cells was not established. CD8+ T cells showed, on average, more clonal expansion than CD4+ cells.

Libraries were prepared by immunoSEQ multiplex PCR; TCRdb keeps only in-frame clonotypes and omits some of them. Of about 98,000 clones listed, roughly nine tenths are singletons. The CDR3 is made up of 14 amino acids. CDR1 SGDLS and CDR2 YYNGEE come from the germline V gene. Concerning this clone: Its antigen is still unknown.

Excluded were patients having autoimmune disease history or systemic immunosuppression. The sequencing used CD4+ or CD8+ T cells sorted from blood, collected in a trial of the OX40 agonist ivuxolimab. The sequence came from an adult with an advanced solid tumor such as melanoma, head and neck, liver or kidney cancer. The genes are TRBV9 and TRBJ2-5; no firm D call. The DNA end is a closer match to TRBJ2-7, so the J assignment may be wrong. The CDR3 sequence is CASSVGGFTYEQYF. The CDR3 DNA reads TGTGCCAGCAGCGTAGGGGGTTTCACCTACGAGCAGTACTTC.